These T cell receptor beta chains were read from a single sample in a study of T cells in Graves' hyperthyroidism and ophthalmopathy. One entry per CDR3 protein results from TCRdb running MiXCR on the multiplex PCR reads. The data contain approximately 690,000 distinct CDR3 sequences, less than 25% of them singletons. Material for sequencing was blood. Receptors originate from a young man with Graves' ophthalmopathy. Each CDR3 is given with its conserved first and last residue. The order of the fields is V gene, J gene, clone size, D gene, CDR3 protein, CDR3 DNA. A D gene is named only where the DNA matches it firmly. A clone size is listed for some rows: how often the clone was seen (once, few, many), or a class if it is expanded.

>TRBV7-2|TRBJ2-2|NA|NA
CASSLAGRGQVGNGELFF
TGTGCCAGCAGCTTAGCGGGACGGGGGCAAGTGGGGAACGGGGAGCTGTTTTTT
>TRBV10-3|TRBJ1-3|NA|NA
CAISESSRNTIYF
TGTGCCATCAGTGAGTCGTCAAGAAACACCATATATTTT
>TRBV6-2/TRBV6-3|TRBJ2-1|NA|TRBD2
CASSTSGRAYEQFF
TGTGCCAGCAGCACTAGCGGGAGGGCGTATGAGCAGTTCTTC
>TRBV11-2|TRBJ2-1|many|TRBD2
CASSYRLAGSSYNEQFF
TGTGCCAGCAGTTACCGACTAGCCGGGAGCTCCTACAATGAGCAGTTCTTC
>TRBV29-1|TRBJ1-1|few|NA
CSVAPSSNTEAFF
TGCAGCGTTGCCCCCTCTTCGAACACTGAAGCTTTCTTT
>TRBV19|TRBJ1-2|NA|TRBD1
CASSIGDRPWSGYGYTF
TGTGCCAGTAGTATAGGGGACAGGCCCTGGTCGGGCTATGGCTACACCTTC
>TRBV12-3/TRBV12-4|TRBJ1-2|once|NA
CASSFRKGGGYTF
TGTGCCAGCAGTTTTAGAAAGGGCGGAGGCTACACCTTC
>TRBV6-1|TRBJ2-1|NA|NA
CASRLGIEQFF
TGTGCCAGCAGATTAGGGATTGAGCAGTTCTTC
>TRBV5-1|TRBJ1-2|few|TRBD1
CASSPDRARGRGGYTF
TGCGCCAGCAGCCCGGACAGGGCGAGGGGAAGAGGCGGCTACACCTTC
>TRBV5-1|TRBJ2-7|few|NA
CASSSDFNYEQYF
TGCGCCAGCAGCTCGGACTTCAACTACGAGCAGTACTTC
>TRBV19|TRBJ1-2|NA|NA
CASSVGSQGRGGYTF
TGTGCCAGTAGTGTCGGATCACAGGGACGGGGTGGCTACACCTTC
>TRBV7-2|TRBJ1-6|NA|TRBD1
CASSPTGGTYNSPLHF
TGTGCCAGCAGCCCAACAGGGGGAACCTATAATTCACCCCTCCACTTT
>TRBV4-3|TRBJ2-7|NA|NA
CASSQGTHYEQYF
TGCGCCAGCAGCCAAGGAACCCACTACGAGCAGTACTTC
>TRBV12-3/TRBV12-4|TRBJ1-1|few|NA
CASRRRIGAEAFF
TGTGCCAGCAGGCGACGGATCGGGGCTGAAGCTTTCTTT
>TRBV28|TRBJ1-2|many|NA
CASRSPRDGSGYTF
TGTGCCAGCAGGTCCCCCCGGGACGGGAGTGGCTACACCTTC
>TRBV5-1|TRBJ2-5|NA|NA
CASQIGAEETQYF
TGCGCCAGTCAAATCGGGGCCGAAGAGACCCAGTACTTC
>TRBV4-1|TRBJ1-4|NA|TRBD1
CAGSQKDRGNEKLFF
TGCGCCGGCAGCCAAAAAGACAGGGGTAATGAAAAACTGTTTTTT
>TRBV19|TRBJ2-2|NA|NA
CASLKVRGGLNTGELFF
TGTGCCAGTCTCAAGGTCAGGGGGGGGCTGAACACCGGGGAGCTGTTTTTT
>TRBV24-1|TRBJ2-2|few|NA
CATSDLRSGNTGELFF
TGTGCCACCAGTGATTTGCGCAGCGGGAACACCGGGGAGCTGTTTTTT
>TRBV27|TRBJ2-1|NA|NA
CASSEGSYSYNEQFF
TGTGCCAGCAGTGAGGGTTCCTACTCCTACAATGAGCAGTTCTTC
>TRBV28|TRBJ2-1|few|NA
CASSTINGGETYNEQFF
TGTGCCAGCAGCACCATCAACGGCGGAGAGACCTACAATGAGCAGTTCTTC
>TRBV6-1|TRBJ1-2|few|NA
CASSEVWAPYGYTF
TGTGCCAGCAGTGAAGTATGGGCACCCTATGGCTACACCTTC
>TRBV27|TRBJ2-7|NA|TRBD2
CASSLLAGVLPVWYEQYF
TGTGCCAGCAGTTTGCTGGCGGGAGTCCTCCCGGTGTGGTACGAGCAGTACTTC
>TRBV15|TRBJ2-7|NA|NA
CATSRVGGKVFGYEQYF
TGTGCCACCAGCAGAGTTGGCGGGAAGGTGTTTGGGTACGAGCAGTACTTC
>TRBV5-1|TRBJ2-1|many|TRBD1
CASSLRDRGYNEQFF
TGCGCCAGCAGCTTACGGGACAGGGGCTACAATGAGCAGTTCTTC
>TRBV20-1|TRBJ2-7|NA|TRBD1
CSADGTGDEQYF
TGCAGTGCTGATGGGACAGGGGACGAGCAGTACTTC
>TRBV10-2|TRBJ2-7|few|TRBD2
CASRPLAGPSYEQYF
TGCGCCAGCAGGCCACTAGCGGGACCTTCCTACGAGCAGTACTTC
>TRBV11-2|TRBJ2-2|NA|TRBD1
CASSSRSWPGGKRELFF
TGTGCCAGCAGCTCCCGAAGCTGGCCAGGGGGTAAAAGGGAGCTGTTTTTT
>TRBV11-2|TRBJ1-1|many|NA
CASSPGEGLDTEAFF
TGTGCCAGCAGCCCAGGTGAGGGGCTTGACACTGAAGCTTTCTTT
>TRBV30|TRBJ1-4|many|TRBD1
CAWSVGQGATNEKLFF
TGTGCCTGGAGTGTAGGACAGGGTGCAACTAATGAAAAACTGTTTTTT
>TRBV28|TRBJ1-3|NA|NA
CASSFVGRSGNTIYF
TGTGCCAGCAGTTTCGTGGGGCGCTCTGGAAACACCATATATTTT